The 10 T cell receptor beta chains below were found in one sample sequenced in a study of shared clonotypes between healthy human individuals. The method was immunoSEQ multiplex PCR; TCRdb's version includes in-frame clones alone and lacks a portion of them. The repertoire includes 550,000 to 850,000 clones, around 70% of them detected once, and approximately 1.7% sits in the top ten. The sequencing sample was made of memory CD4+ T cells sorted from blood. Subset described: CD45RA-negative fraction. These receptors originate from a woman aged 30 to 39 in good health.

The rearrangement joins TRBV28 to TRBJ2-7; 8 nucleotides line up with TRBD1. With 5 bases clipped from V and 2 bases from J, the junction kept 5 bases outside the gene matches. The CDR3 is 14 residues long. Germline V CDR1 and CDR2: MDHEN, SYDVKM. CDR3 sequence reads: CASSTGTGAYEQYF. DNA for the CDR3: TGTGCCAGCAGTACCGGGACAGGTGCCTACGAGCAGTACTTC. Full variable domain (rest looked up from reference TRBV28 and TRBJ2-7): DVKVTQSSRYLVKRTGEKVFLECVQDMDHENMFWYRQDPGLGLRLIYFSYDVKMKEKGDIPEGYSVSREKKERFSLILESASTNQTSMYLCASSTGTGAYEQYFGPGTRLTVT.

This clone occurred a few times. This same CDR3 is encoded by further DNA sequences in the sample. The CDR3 region is CAISESGGPYEQYF. Written as DNA, the CDR3 is TGTGCCATCAGTGAGTCCGGGGGGCCCTACGAGCAGTACTTC. V is TRBV10-3 and J is TRBJ2-7, with D perhaps matching TRBD2 (7 bases). The germline V gene encodes CDR1 ENHRY and CDR2 SYGVKD. This CDR3 is 14 amino acids long. The V end was cut by 0 bases, the J end by 2 bases, with 8 bases between.

V and J are TRBV7-2 and TRBJ2-7; either TRBD1 or TRBD2 may supply D (5 bases each). Trimming cost V 5 bases and J 3 bases, with 20 bases left between them. CDR1 and CDR2 from the germline V gene are SGHTA and FQGNSA. The CDR3 extends over 16 amino acids. In DNA, the CDR3 is TGTGCCAGCAGCCCATCCCCCGGGACCGCATTCTACGAGCAGTACTTC. Its protein product is CASSPSPGTAFYEQYF.

The CDR3: CASSGRQSTDTQYF. In DNA form, the CDR3 reads TGCGCCAGCAGCGGGAGACAGTCCACAGATACGCAGTATTTT. The chain employs TRBV5-1 and TRBJ2-3; D may be TRBD1 or TRBD2 (5 bases each). The V end lost 4 bases, the J end lost 2 bases, and 11 bases lay between the germline ends. The CDR3 is 14 residues long. Per germline, CDR1 SGHRS and CDR2 YFSETQ.

This clone was observed many times. The chain employs TRBV28 and TRBJ2-2; possibly TRBD1 or TRBD2 for D (6 bases each). Trimming stripped 4 bases from V and 10 bases from J, with 16 bases between. The CDR3 is 14 amino acids. Germline CDR1 MDHEN, CDR2 SYDVKM. The CDR3 region is CASSSGATRKELFF. Written as DNA, the CDR3 is TGTGCCAGCAGTTCGGGGGCTACTAGAAAGGAGCTGTTTTTT. Filled out from reference TRBV28 and TRBJ2-2, the complete variable domain reads DVKVTQSSRYLVKRTGEKVFLECVQDMDHENMFWYRQDPGLGLRLIYFSYDVKMKEKGDIPEGYSVSREKKERFSLILESASTNQTSMYLCASSSGATRKELFFGEGSRLTVL.

This clone came up a few times. This sequence joins TRBV5-5 and TRBJ2-7; 16 bases line up with TRBD2. This CDR3 has 18 amino acids. V lost 4 bases and J lost 7; bases outside the gene matches: 14. Germline loops: CDR1 SGHKS, CDR2 YYEKEE (reference sequence). CDR3 in DNA: TGTGCCAGCAGCCCTCGGGGACTAGCGGGAGGGCCGGCGAGGGAGCAGTACTTC. Its translation: CASSPRGLAGGPAREQYF.

This chain links TRBV6-5 with TRBJ2-1, with 8 nucleotides matching TRBD2. Germline V lookup: CDR1 MNHEY, CDR2 SVGAGI. The CDR3 consists of 14 residues. V lost 6 bases, J lost 8 bases, and 9 bases stayed unmatched. CDR3 bases: TGTGCCAGCAGCCGCGACTCGGGAGGGTATGAGCAGTTCTTC. Translating gives CASSRDSGGYEQFF.

This chain joins TRBV5-1 and TRBJ1-1, with D possibly matching TRBD1 (6 bases). The CDR3 has 13 residues. Germline V CDR1 and CDR2: SGHRS, YFSETQ. V was pared by 5 bases and J by 3 bases, with 11 bases between. The CDR3 loop reads CASRGQPDTEAFF. Here the CDR3 DNA reads TGCGCCAGCAGGGGACAACCCGACACTGAAGCTTTCTTT. The full variable domain, in which reference TRBV5-1 and TRBJ1-1 provide the parts outside the CDR3, is KAGVTQTPRYLIKTRGQQVTLSCSPISGHRSVSWYQQTPGQGLQFLFEYFSETQRNKGNFPGRFSGRQFSNSRSEMNVSTLELGDSALYLCASRGQPDTEAFFGQGTRLTVV.

Remarks on this clone: At the DNA level, this CDR3 is encoded by other sequences in the same sample as well. The chain carries TRBV5-1 and TRBJ2-3, with D tentatively TRBD2 (5 bases). The ends were cut back, 0 bases at V and 0 bases at J, with 8 bases in the middle. CDR1 is SGHRS, CDR2 YFSETQ, per germline. The CDR3 is made up of 15 amino acids. The CDR3 spells CASSLASSSTDTQYF. The CDR3 DNA reads TGCGCCAGCAGCTTGGCTAGCTCGAGCACAGATACGCAGTATTTT.

V and J are TRBV5-4 and TRBJ1-2; a possible D gene is TRBD1 (5 bases). CDR3 length: 14 residues. Trimming removed 2 bases from V and 4 bases from J, with 12 bases in between. Germline V gene lookup returns CDR1 SGHNT and CDR2 YYREEE (reference sequence). CDR3 in DNA: TGTGCCAGCAGCTTCGGCAGGGAGGCCTATGGCTACACCTTC. This gives the protein CASSFGREAYGYTF.